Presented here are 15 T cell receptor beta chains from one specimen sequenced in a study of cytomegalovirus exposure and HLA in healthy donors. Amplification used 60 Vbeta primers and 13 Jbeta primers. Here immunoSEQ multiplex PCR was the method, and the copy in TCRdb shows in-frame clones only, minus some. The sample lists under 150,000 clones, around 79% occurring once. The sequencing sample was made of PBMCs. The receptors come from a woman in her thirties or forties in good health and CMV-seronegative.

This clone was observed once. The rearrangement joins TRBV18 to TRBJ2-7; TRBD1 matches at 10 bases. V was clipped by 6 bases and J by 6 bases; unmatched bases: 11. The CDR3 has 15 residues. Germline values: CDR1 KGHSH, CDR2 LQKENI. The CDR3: CASSVRDRGKFEQYF. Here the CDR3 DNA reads TGTGCCAGCTCTGTCCGGGACAGGGGAAAGTTCGAGCAGTACTTC.

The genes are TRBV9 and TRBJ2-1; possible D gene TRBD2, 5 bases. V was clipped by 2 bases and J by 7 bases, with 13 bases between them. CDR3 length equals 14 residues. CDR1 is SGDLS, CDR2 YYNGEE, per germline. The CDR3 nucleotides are TGTGCCAGCAGCGTGAGTGGACGAGGGAATGAGCAGTTCTTC. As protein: CASSVSGRGNEQFF.

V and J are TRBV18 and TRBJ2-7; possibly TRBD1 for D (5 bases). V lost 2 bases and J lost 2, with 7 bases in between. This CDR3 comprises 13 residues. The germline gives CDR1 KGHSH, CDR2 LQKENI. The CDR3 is CASSPSRAYEQYF. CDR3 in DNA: TGTGCCAGCTCACCATCCAGGGCCTACGAGCAGTACTTC.

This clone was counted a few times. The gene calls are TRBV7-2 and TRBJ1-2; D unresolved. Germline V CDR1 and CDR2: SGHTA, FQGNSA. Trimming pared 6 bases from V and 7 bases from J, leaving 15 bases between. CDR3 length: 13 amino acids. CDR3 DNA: TGTGCCAGCAGGGAGCGGGTTCTGGGTGGCTACACCTTC. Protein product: CASRERVLGGYTF.

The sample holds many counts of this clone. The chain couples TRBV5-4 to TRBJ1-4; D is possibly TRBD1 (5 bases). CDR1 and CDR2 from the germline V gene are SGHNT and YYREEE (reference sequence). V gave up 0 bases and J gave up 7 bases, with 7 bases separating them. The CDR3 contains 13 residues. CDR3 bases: TGTGCCAGCAGCTTGGGACAGTCTGAAAAACTGTTTTTT. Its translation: CASSLGQSEKLFF.

For the CDR3, the DNA is TGTGCCAGCAGTTTTGCGGGACCACCCTCGACGGAAGAGCAGTACTTC. Encoded protein: CASSFAGPPSTEEQYF. The rearrangement joins TRBV28 to TRBJ2-7; D might be TRBD2 (6 bases). The CDR3 is 16 residues long. Germline V gives CDR1 MDHEN, CDR2 SYDVKM. Trimming took off 3 bases at V and 7 bases at J, with 22 bases between the two ends.

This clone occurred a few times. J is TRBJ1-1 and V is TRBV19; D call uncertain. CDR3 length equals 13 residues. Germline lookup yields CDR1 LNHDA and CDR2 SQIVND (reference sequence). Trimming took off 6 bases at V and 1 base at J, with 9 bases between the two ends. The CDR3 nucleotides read TGTGCCAGTAGAGTTCAGGCGAACACTGAAGCTTTCTTT. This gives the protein CASRVQANTEAFF.

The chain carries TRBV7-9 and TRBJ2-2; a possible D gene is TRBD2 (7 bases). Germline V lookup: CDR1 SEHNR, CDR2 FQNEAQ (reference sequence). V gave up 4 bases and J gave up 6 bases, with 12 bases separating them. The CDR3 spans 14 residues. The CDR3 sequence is CASSSWEGAGELFF. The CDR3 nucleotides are TGTGCCAGCAGCTCCTGGGAGGGGGCCGGGGAGCTGTTTTTT.

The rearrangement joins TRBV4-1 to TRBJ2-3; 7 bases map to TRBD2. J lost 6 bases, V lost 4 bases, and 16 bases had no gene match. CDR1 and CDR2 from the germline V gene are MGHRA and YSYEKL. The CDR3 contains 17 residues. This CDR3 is CASSRSRGGALGDTQYF. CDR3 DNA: TGCGCCAGCAGCCGGTCCCGGGGAGGGGCCTTAGGGGATACGCAGTATTTT.

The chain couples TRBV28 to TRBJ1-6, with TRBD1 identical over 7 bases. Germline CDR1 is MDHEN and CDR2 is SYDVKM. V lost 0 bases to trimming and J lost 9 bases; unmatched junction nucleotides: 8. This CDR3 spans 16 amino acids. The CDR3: CASSLWADRRGSPLHF. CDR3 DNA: TGTGCCAGCAGTTTATGGGCGGACAGGAGGGGTTCACCCCTCCACTTT. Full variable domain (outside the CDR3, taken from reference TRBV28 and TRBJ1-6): DVKVTQSSRYLVKRTGEKVFLECVQDMDHENMFWYRQDPGLGLRLIYFSYDVKMKEKGDIPEGYSVSREKKERFSLILESASTNQTSMYLCASSLWADRRGSPLHFGNGTRLTVT.

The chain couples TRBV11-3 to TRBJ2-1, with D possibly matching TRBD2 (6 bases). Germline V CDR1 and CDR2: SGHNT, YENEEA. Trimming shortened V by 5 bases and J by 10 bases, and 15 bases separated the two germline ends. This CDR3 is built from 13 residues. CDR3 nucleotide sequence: TGTGCCAGCAGCCGGGCGCGGGGTGGGGAGCAGTTCTTC. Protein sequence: CASSRARGGEQFF.

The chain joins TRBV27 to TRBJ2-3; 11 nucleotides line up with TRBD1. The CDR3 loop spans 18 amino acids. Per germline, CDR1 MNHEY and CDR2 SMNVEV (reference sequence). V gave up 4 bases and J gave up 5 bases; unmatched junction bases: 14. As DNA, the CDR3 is TGTGCCAGCAGTTCAAACATTGGGTGGACAGGGGGCGGAGATACGCAGTATTTT. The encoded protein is CASSSNIGWTGGGDTQYF.

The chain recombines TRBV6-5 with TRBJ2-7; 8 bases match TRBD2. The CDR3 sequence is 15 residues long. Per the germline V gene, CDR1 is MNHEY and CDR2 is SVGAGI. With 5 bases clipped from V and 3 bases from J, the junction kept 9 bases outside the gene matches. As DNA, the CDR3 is TGTGCCAGCAGTCCCCAGGCGGGAGGTTACTACGAGCAGTACTTC. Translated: CASSPQAGGYYEQYF.

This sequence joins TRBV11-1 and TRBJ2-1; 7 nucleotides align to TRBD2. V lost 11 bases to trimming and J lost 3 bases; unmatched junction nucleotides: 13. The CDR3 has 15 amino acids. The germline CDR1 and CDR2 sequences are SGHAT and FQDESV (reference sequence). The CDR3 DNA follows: TGTGCCCGCCGTGACCGGCGGGAGTGCTACAATGAGCAGTTCTTC. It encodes CARRDRRECYNEQFF.

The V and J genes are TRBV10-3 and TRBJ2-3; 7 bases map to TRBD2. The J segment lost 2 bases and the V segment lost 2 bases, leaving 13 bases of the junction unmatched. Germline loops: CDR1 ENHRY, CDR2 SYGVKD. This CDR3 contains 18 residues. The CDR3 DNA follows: TGTGCCATCAGTGAGACAGCGGGTCCTAGCGGACCCACAGATACGCAGTATTTT. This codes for CAISETAGPSGPTDTQYF.